This passage covers 28 T cell receptor beta chains from one sample sequenced in a study of shared clonotypes between healthy human individuals. TCRdb's copy holds only in-frame clones and misses some; the assay was immunoSEQ multiplex PCR. Of millions of clones in the sample, roughly 94% were seen once. What was sequenced was naive CD4+ T cells sorted from blood. Regarding subset: CD45RA+ positively selected. The receptors stem from a young man in good health.

In its sample, this clone was seen once. The chain employs TRBV7-6 and TRBJ2-2; D may be TRBD1 (5 bases). This CDR3 is 13 amino acids long. Germline V CDR1 and CDR2: SGHVS, FNYEAQ. The V end lost 5 bases, the J end lost 6 bases, and 10 bases lay between the germline ends. For the CDR3, the DNA is TGTGCCAGCAGCATAACAGGTTCCGGGGAGCTGTTTTTT. Translation gives CASSITGSGELFF.

The chain uses TRBV9 and TRBJ2-3; D is uncertain. The CDR3 spans 11 residues. Germline V gene data show CDR1 as SGDLS and CDR2 as YYNGEE. The V end was cut by 4 bases, the J end by 2 bases, with 2 bases between. The CDR3 DNA sequence: TGTGCCAGCAGCTCCACAGATACGCAGTATTTT. Its translation: CASSSTDTQYF.

CDR3 region: CASSQSAGLSFDEQFF. DNA for the CDR3: TGCGCCAGCAGCCAAAGTGCGGGACTAAGCTTTGATGAGCAGTTCTTC. J is TRBJ2-1 and V is TRBV4-1; 7 nucleotides align to TRBD2. Germline V gene data show CDR1 as MGHRA and CDR2 as YSYEKL. The CDR3 extends over 16 amino acids. Trimming cost V 2 bases and J 8 bases; bases outside gene matches: 12.

Note on this clone: Other DNA sequences in the sample encode the same CDR3. V usage is TRBV5-1 and J usage is TRBJ1-1; 7 bases align to TRBD1. This CDR3 contains 14 residues. Trimming cost V 1 base and J 1 base; bases outside gene matches: 1. The germline V gene encodes CDR1 SGHRS and CDR2 YFSETQ. The CDR3 nucleotides are TGCGCCAGCAGCTTGAGGACAGGGAACACTGAAGCTTTCTTT. Amino acid sequence: CASSLRTGNTEAFF.

On this clone: Mismatch with germline at one junction end may stem from a read error. Other DNA sequences within the sample encode an identical CDR3. V usage is TRBV7-9 and J usage is TRBJ2-7, with 10 positions matching TRBD2. CDR1 and CDR2 from the germline V gene are SEHNR and FQNEAQ (reference sequence). The CDR3 covers 14 residues. For the CDR3, the DNA is TGTGCCAGCAGCCTAGCGGGAGTCGGCTACGAGCAGTACTTC. Its translation is CASSLAGVGYEQYF.

Details on this clone: Different DNA sequences within this sample yield the same CDR3. The chain recombines TRBV19 with TRBJ1-5; TRBD1 is a possible D gene (6 bases). From germline, CDR1 is LNHDA and CDR2 SQIVND (reference sequence). The CDR3 contains 15 residues. Trimming removed 6 bases from V and 2 bases from J, with 14 bases in between. For the CDR3, the DNA is TGTGCCAGTAGCTTCACGGGGGGCGGCAATCAGCCCCAGCATTTT. Translating gives CASSFTGGGNQPQHF.

This clone was picked up one time. A much larger clone lies one base from this, so it may be a read error. The chain couples TRBV28 to TRBJ2-7; perhaps D is TRBD1 or TRBD2 (5 bases each). This CDR3 is built from 13 residues. CDR1 and CDR2 from the germline V gene are MDHEN and SYDVKM. The CDR3 DNA reads as TGTGCCGGCAGTCTCGACAGCGCCCTCGGGGAGTACTTC. This translates into CAGSLDSALGEYF.

The genes are TRBV29-1 and TRBJ2-1; D gene uncertain. In germline, CDR1 is SQVTM, CDR2 ANQGSEA. This CDR3 region has 12 residues. The V end was cut by 6 bases, the J end by 2 bases, with 8 bases between. DNA of the CDR3: TGCAGCGTAGTTATCCCCTACAATGAGCAGTTCTTC. The encoded protein is CSVVIPYNEQFF.

V usage is TRBV7-9 and J usage is TRBJ2-5; 7 nucleotides match TRBD1. Losses at the gene ends were 5 bases for V and 3 bases for J; bases not matched to a gene: 3. CDR3 size: 13 residues. The germline gives CDR1 SEHNR, CDR2 FQNEAQ (reference sequence). The CDR3: CASSRQGKETQYF. The DNA of the CDR3 is TGTGCCAGCAGCCGACAGGGAAAAGAGACCCAGTACTTC.

The V and J genes are TRBV29-1 and TRBJ2-3; TRBD1 matches at 10 bases. The CDR3 extends over 14 amino acids. From germline, CDR1 is SQVTM and CDR2 ANQGSEA. V trimming: 6 bases; J trimming: 3 bases; junction bases outside the gene matches: 6. The CDR3 region is CSVRQGAVTDTQYF. CDR3 DNA sequence: TGCAGCGTCCGACAGGGGGCGGTGACAGATACGCAGTATTTT.

The V and J genes are TRBV10-3 and TRBJ2-5; TRBD2 aligns across 12 bases. CDR3 length: 16 amino acids. Germline CDR1 reads ENHRY; CDR2 reads SYGVKD. V gave up 3 bases and J gave up 5 bases; unmatched junction bases: 7. The CDR3 bases are TGTGCCATCAGTGATTCTAGCGGGAGGGTCGGGGAGACCCAGTACTTC. This encodes CAISDSSGRVGETQYF.

Only one count was recorded for this clone. The V and J genes are TRBV7-8 and TRBJ1-1, with a possible D match to TRBD1 (5 bases). This CDR3 has 14 residues. Germline CDR1 is SGHVS and CDR2 is FQNEAQ. V was pared by 1 base and J by 6 bases, with 12 bases between. The CDR3 region is CASSLGTLGAEAFF. CDR3 sequence (DNA): TGTGCCAGCAGCTTAGGGACTTTGGGGGCTGAAGCTTTCTTT.

Regarding this clone: The sample contains more than one DNA sequence encoding this CDR3. This chain uses TRBV14 with TRBJ2-1, with D possibly matching TRBD2 (5 bases). Per germline, CDR1 SGHDN and CDR2 FVKESK. Between the trimmed V and J ends, which lost 1 base and 0 bases, there was a span of 7 bases. This CDR3 has 15 residues. The chain's CDR3 is CASSQVAGSYNEQFF. The CDR3 DNA follows: TGTGCCAGCAGCCAAGTGGCGGGCTCCTACAATGAGCAGTTCTTC.

The rearrangement joins TRBV7-9 to TRBJ2-1, with 7 bases fitting TRBD1. CDR3 length equals 15 residues. V shed 3 bases, J shed 8 bases, and the junction held 10 bases outside the gene matches. CDR1 and CDR2 (germline): SEHNR, FQNEAQ (reference sequence). This CDR3 reads CASSFGTARKDEQFF. The CDR3 DNA reads as TGTGCCAGCAGCTTTGGGACAGCTAGGAAGGATGAGCAGTTCTTC.

A single count supports this clone. This chain joins TRBV4-2 and TRBJ2-5; D ambiguous. With 0 bases removed from V and 6 bases from J, the gap between germline ends came to 8 bases. This CDR3 region has 13 residues. Germline loops: CDR1 LGHNA, CDR2 YNFKEQ. This CDR3 is CASSQEAQKTQYF. Written as DNA, the CDR3 is TGTGCCAGCAGCCAAGAAGCACAAAAGACCCAGTACTTC.

With regard to this clone: Other DNA sequences in the sample encode the same CDR3. This sequence joins TRBV6-5 and TRBJ1-1, with D possibly matching TRBD1 (5 bases). The CDR3 extends over 14 amino acids. Trimming cost V 4 bases and J 2 bases, with 11 bases left between them. Germline assignment: CDR1 MNHEY and CDR2 SVGAGI. The chain's CDR3 is CASSSGTANTEAFF. CDR3 DNA sequence: TGTGCCAGCAGTTCCGGGACGGCCAACACTGAAGCTTTCTTT.

The sample holds one count of this clone. The chain combines TRBV15 with TRBJ1-4; D unclear. V was trimmed by 5 bases and J by 8 bases, leaving 21 bases between them. The length of the CDR3 is 16 residues. The V gene's germline CDR1 is LNHNV and CDR2 YYDKDF (reference sequence). CDR3 sequence reads: CATSSRRPTWYEKLFF. The CDR3 region has the DNA TGTGCCACCAGCTCCCGTCGACCCACTTGGTACGAAAAACTGTTTTTT.

The chain links TRBV30 to TRBJ1-2; 9 bases fit TRBD1. The CDR3 spans 16 residues. Germline assignment: CDR1 GTSNPN and CDR2 SVGIG (reference sequence). The ends lost 5 bases at V and 4 bases at J; junction bases unmatched: 14. CDR3 loop: CAWVPSNRGRVYGYTF. In nucleotides, the CDR3 is TGTGCCTGGGTGCCCTCGAACAGGGGGCGCGTCTATGGCTACACCTTC.

V usage is TRBV5-4 and J usage is TRBJ1-1, with D perhaps matching TRBD1 (6 bases). This CDR3 comprises 14 residues. Germline values: CDR1 SGHNT, CDR2 YYREEE (reference sequence). The germline V and J ends were trimmed by 2 bases and 5 bases, with 13 bases remaining between them. The CDR3 is CASSFSGVKTEAFF. CDR3 in DNA: TGTGCCAGCAGCTTCTCAGGGGTTAAGACTGAAGCTTTCTTT.

The chain recombines TRBV5-1 with TRBJ1-1, with 8 bases aligning to TRBD1. The V gene end was trimmed by 4 bases and the J gene end by 5 bases; junction bases not matched to a gene: 7. Germline values: CDR1 SGHRS, CDR2 YFSETQ. CDR3 length: 14 amino acids. The CDR3 region has the DNA TGCGCCAGCAGCCAAGACAGGGGTGGAACTGAAGCTTTCTTT. Protein: CASSQDRGGTEAFF.

J is TRBJ2-3 and V is TRBV29-1; 12 nucleotides agree with TRBD2. The V and J ends lost 6 bases and 1 base, in that order; junction bases with no gene match: 5. This CDR3 has 15 residues. Germline V gene sequence: CDR1 SQVTM, CDR2 ANQGSEA. CDR3 nucleotides: TGCAGCGTCAGGACTAGCGGGATTGGCACAGATACGCAGTATTTT. Its translation: CSVRTSGIGTDTQYF.

This chain connects TRBV5-1 to TRBJ2-2; D could derive from TRBD1 or TRBD2 (5 bases each). Trimming pared 4 bases from V and 8 bases from J, leaving 15 bases between. This CDR3 region has 14 residues. The germline V gene has CDR1 SGHRS and CDR2 YFSETQ. The CDR3: CASSRDLSSGELFF. Here the CDR3 DNA reads TGCGCCAGCAGCAGGGACCTGTCGAGTGGGGAGCTGTTTTTT.

This clone occurred a few times. The DNA of the CDR3 is TGTGCCAGCAGTTTAGGACTGCCAGAGAATTCACCCCTCCACTTT. Its protein product is CASSLGLPENSPLHF. This chain joins TRBV28 and TRBJ1-6; D ambiguous. Germline CDR1 MDHEN, CDR2 SYDVKM. Trimming removed 2 bases from V and 7 bases from J, with 12 bases in between. The CDR3 loop spans 15 amino acids.

The chain uses TRBV7-3 and TRBJ2-5; TRBD2 matches 7 bases. Trimming cost V 5 bases and J 4 bases; bases outside gene matches: 10. The CDR3 has 15 amino acids. Per the germline V gene, CDR1 is SGHTA and CDR2 is FQGTGA. The CDR3 nucleotides read TGTGCCAGCAGCCCTCAGGGAGCGGGGCCAGAGACCCAGTACTTC. Amino acid sequence: CASSPQGAGPETQYF.

The rearrangement uses TRBV7-9 and TRBJ2-3; no firm D call. The CDR3 has 13 residues. Germline V gene data show CDR1 as SEHNR and CDR2 as FQNEAQ (reference sequence). Trimming pared 3 bases from V and 1 base from J, leaving 5 bases between. CDR3 sequence (DNA): TGTGCCAGCAGCTTGTATGGCACAGATACGCAGTATTTT. Encoded protein: CASSLYGTDTQYF.

The rearrangement links TRBV7-9 to TRBJ2-1; D is ambiguous. Trimming removed 1 base from V and 6 bases from J, with 7 bases in between. The CDR3 is made up of 13 amino acids. Germline CDR1 and CDR2: SEHNR and FQNEAQ (reference sequence). This chain's CDR3 is CASSLVTGNEQFF. CDR3 bases: TGTGCCAGCAGCTTAGTGACGGGCAATGAGCAGTTCTTC.

This chain links TRBV7-9 with TRBJ2-3, with D maybe TRBD2 (5 bases). The CDR3 is made up of 16 amino acids. Per germline, CDR1 SEHNR and CDR2 FQNEAQ (reference sequence). V lost 1 base and J 5 bases, leaving 16 bases between the germline ends. The CDR3 spells CASSLVMIGAEDTQYF. Written as DNA, the CDR3 is TGTGCCAGCAGCTTAGTTATGATCGGAGCGGAAGATACGCAGTATTTT.

The chain is built from TRBV7-2 and TRBJ2-3; 10 nucleotides line up with TRBD2. The CDR3 loop spans 12 amino acids. Germline V gene sequence: CDR1 SGHTA, CDR2 FQGNSA. The V gene end was trimmed by 1 base and the J gene end by 13 bases; junction bases not matched to a gene: 2. The CDR3 DNA follows: TGTGCCAGCAGCTTAGGGCTAGCGGGGGAGTATTTT. This sequence encodes CASSLGLAGEYF.